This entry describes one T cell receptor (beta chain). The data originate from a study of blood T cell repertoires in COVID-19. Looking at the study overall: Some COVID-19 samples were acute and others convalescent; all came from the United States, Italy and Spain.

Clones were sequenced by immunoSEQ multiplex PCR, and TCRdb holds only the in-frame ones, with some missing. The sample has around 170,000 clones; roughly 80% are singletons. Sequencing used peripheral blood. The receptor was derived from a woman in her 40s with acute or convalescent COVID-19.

This CDR3 is CASSLDRDNSPLHF. CDR3 nucleotide sequence: TGTGCCAGCAGCCTAGACAGGGATAATTCACCCCTCCACTTT. V and J are TRBV5-4 and TRBJ1-6; 7 positions agree with TRBD1. This CDR3 has 14 amino acids. The germline gives CDR1 SGHNT, CDR2 YYREEE (reference sequence). The junction had 3 bases not matched to a gene; V was cut back by 4 bases and J by 5 bases.